The 22 T cell receptor beta chains in this list originate from one sample, sequenced in a study of a mutant IDH1 vaccine in newly diagnosed glioma. Time point described: week 11, during vaccination. Topical imiquimod accompanied each vaccine dose, which consisted of 300 ug of mutant IDH1 20-mer peptide. Antigens for these TCRs are unknown. Repertoires were generated with immunoSEQ multiplex PCR, while TCRdb's copy carries only in-frame clones and drops some. The profile shows about 130,000 clones, just under 80% of them singletons. This specimen was PBMCs, taken from a glioma patient whose treatment included an IDH1 peptide vaccine. These receptors were taken from a man aged 40-49 years with glioma.

This clone was recorded once. The V and J genes are TRBV10-3 and TRBJ1-3; D is unclear. The germline V gene encodes CDR1 ENHRY and CDR2 SYGVKD. The CDR3 sequence is 13 residues long. The germline V and J ends were trimmed by 6 bases and 4 bases, with 10 bases remaining between them. The CDR3, as DNA: TGTGCCATCAGCCACGGTGGGGGAAACACCATATATTTT. Its protein product is CAISHGGGNTIYF.

The chain employs TRBV9 and TRBJ2-5; 9 bases fit TRBD1. The germline CDR1 and CDR2 sequences are SGDLS and YYNGEE. The V segment lost 4 bases and the J segment 8 bases; nucleotides outside the gene matches: 9. The CDR3 totals 14 residues. In DNA form, the CDR3 reads TGTGCCAGCAGCCCGGGACAGGGCAAGAATACCCAGTACTTC. Protein: CASSPGQGKNTQYF. The whole variable domain, filled in from reference TRBV9 and TRBJ2-5, reads DSGVTQTPKHLITATGQRVTLRCSPRSGDLSVYWYQQSLDQGLQFLIQYYNGEERAKGNILERFSAQQFPDLHSELNLSSLELGDSALYFCASSPGQGKNTQYFGPGTRLLVL.

The J gene is TRBJ2-6, the V gene TRBV21-1. TRBV21-1 is recorded as a pseudogene. The CDR3 covers 13 residues. The CDR3 DNA sequence: TGTGCCAGCGTTCCCTCTGGGGCCAACGTCCTGACTTTC. Its translation is CASVPSGANVLTF.

The chain carries TRBV6-5 and TRBJ1-3; D gene uncertain. Between the trimmed V and J ends, which lost 0 bases and 0 bases, there was a span of 9 bases. The CDR3 extends over 16 amino acids. In germline, CDR1 is MNHEY, CDR2 SVGAGI. The CDR3 coding sequence is TGTGCCAGCAGTTACTCGAGACCTACCTCTGGAAACACCATATATTTT. Its protein is CASSYSRPTSGNTIYF.

V usage is TRBV6-5 and J usage is TRBJ2-5, with no clear D. This CDR3 spans 14 amino acids. V was shortened by 2 bases and J by 2 bases, with 9 bases between the two germline ends. CDR1 MNHEY and CDR2 SVGAGI come from the germline V gene. CDR3 in DNA: TGTGCCAGCAGTTACGACACTTCTCAAGAGACCCAGTACTTC. Translated: CASSYDTSQETQYF.

The chain is built from TRBV6-5 and TRBJ2-1; 9 bases match TRBD2. Trimming removed 0 bases from V and 10 bases from J; junction bases left unmatched: 7. The CDR3 extends over 15 amino acids. In germline, CDR1 is MNHEY, CDR2 SVGAGI. The CDR3 is CASSYSNLAGREQFF. CDR3 in DNA: TGTGCCAGCAGTTACTCGAATCTAGCGGGACGAGAGCAGTTCTTC.

CDR3 DNA sequence: TGTGCCACCAGCAGCTTTAAGCTCTCGGGGGGGAGCTCCTACGAGCAGTACTTC. Translating gives CATSSFKLSGGSSYEQYF. V gene TRBV15 combines with J gene TRBJ2-7; 8 nucleotides line up with TRBD2. Losses at the gene ends were 3 bases for V and 0 bases for J; bases not matched to a gene: 13. This CDR3 is built from 18 residues. Germline V gene data show CDR1 as LNHNV and CDR2 as YYDKDF (reference sequence).

The V call is TRBV10-3, the J call TRBJ2-3; D uncertain. Germline V gene lookup returns CDR1 ENHRY and CDR2 SYGVKD. Trimming took 7 bases from V and 1 from J, leaving 9 bases between them. The CDR3 has 13 amino acids. CDR3 loop: CAIKGTGTDTQYF. Written as DNA, the CDR3 is TGTGCCATCAAAGGAACAGGCACAGATACGCAGTATTTT.

J is TRBJ2-2 and V is TRBV7-2; 7 bases align to TRBD1. Germline values: CDR1 SGHTA, CDR2 FQGNSA. Losses at the gene ends were 1 base for V and 5 bases for J; bases not matched to a gene: 4. This CDR3 comprises 15 residues. The CDR3, as DNA: TGTGCCAGCAGCTTAGGACAGGGACGGACCGGGGAGCTGTTTTTT. This gives the protein CASSLGQGRTGELFF.

The sample holds one count of this clone. This rearrangement joins TRBV5-1 to TRBJ2-5, with a weak D call TRBD1 (7 bases). Deletions cut 8 bases from V and 5 bases from J, with 16 bases between. The germline V gene encodes CDR1 SGHRS and CDR2 YFSETQ. There are 13 residues in the CDR3. The CDR3 here is CASLGSRGETQYF. Written as DNA, the CDR3 is TGCGCCAGTCTCGGGAGCAGGGGGGAGACCCAGTACTTC.

The chain joins TRBV7-2 to TRBJ1-5; D call uncertain. The CDR3 spans 13 residues. Germline V gives CDR1 SGHTA, CDR2 FQGNSA. V lost 3 bases and J 3 bases, leaving 6 bases between the germline ends. The chain's CDR3 is CASSLLHNQPQHF. As DNA, the CDR3 is TGTGCCAGCAGCTTGCTGCACAATCAGCCCCAGCATTTT. Complete variable domain (other parts from reference TRBV7-2 and TRBJ1-5): GAGVSQSPSNKVTEKGKDVELRCDPISGHTALYWYRQSLGQGLEFLIYFQGNSAPDKSGLPSDRFSAERTGGSVSTLTIQRTQQEDSAVYLCASSLLHNQPQHFGDGTRLSIL.

This chain links TRBV2 with TRBJ2-7; 9 nucleotides line up with TRBD1. After removal of 7 bases from V and 4 bases from J, the junction contained 11 bases not matched to a gene. CDR3 length equals 15 residues. Germline CDR1 and CDR2: SNHLY and FYNNEI. The CDR3: CASNFPGQGQYEQYF. CDR3 sequence (DNA): TGTGCCAGCAATTTCCCCGGACAGGGGCAGTACGAGCAGTACTTC.

Only a few counts were recorded for this clone. The rearrangement links TRBV19 to TRBJ1-5; no definite D call. The germline V and J ends were trimmed by 2 bases and 6 bases, with 14 bases remaining between them. The CDR3 totals 15 residues. Per germline, CDR1 LNHDA and CDR2 SQIVND (reference sequence). CDR3 amino acids: CASSINWSGTQPQHF. The CDR3 bases are TGTGCCAGTAGTATAAATTGGTCAGGTACTCAGCCCCAGCATTTT.

The chain uses TRBV6-4 and TRBJ2-1; 11 nucleotides line up with TRBD2. Trimming cost V 5 bases and J 8 bases; bases outside gene matches: 8. The CDR3 spans 15 residues. Germline V gene sequence: CDR1 MRHNA, CDR2 SNTAGT. The CDR3 reads CASSTLAGGLHEQFF. The CDR3 nucleotides read TGTGCCAGCAGTACTTTAGCGGGAGGGCTACATGAGCAGTTCTTC.

The gene calls are TRBV19 and TRBJ1-5; no clear D gene. The CDR3 loop spans 18 amino acids. V was clipped by 2 bases and J by 1 base, with 18 bases between them. Germline V gives CDR1 LNHDA, CDR2 SQIVND (reference sequence). The CDR3 protein is CASSIFGRTTESNQPQHF. The DNA of the CDR3 is TGTGCCAGTAGTATATTCGGACGGACGACCGAGAGCAATCAGCCCCAGCATTTT.

This clone was detected once. The chain's CDR3 is CASILRGGFDEQFF. The CDR3 nucleotides read TGTGCCAGCATTCTAAGAGGAGGGTTCGATGAGCAGTTCTTC. This chain links TRBV7-2 with TRBJ2-1, with TRBD2 as a possible D gene (6 bases). CDR3 length: 14 residues. Per the germline V gene, CDR1 is SGHTA and CDR2 is FQGNSA. Trimming took 7 bases from V and 8 from J, leaving 18 bases between them.

V is TRBV7-2 and J is TRBJ2-7; D is undetermined. The CDR3 length is 13 residues. Germline V gene data show CDR1 as SGHTA and CDR2 as FQGNSA. With 2 bases removed from V and 6 bases from J, the gap between germline ends came to 11 bases. The CDR3 spells CASSLRSAIEQYF. In DNA, the CDR3 is TGTGCCAGCAGCTTAAGGAGCGCGATCGAGCAGTACTTC.

The chain joins TRBV6-6 to TRBJ2-7; D remains unclear. Germline V gives CDR1 MNHNY, CDR2 SVGAGI (reference sequence). The ends were cut back, 5 bases at V and 5 bases at J, with 13 bases in the middle. This CDR3 comprises 13 residues. The CDR3 protein is CASSPVGVHEQYF. The DNA of the CDR3 is TGTGCCAGCAGTCCCGTAGGAGTCCACGAGCAGTACTTC.

V is TRBV27 and J is TRBJ2-7, with TRBD2 matching 10 bases. Trimming at V came to 0 bases and at J to 7 bases, leaving 12 bases not matched to a gene. CDR1 is MNHEY and CDR2 is SMNVEV in the germline V gene (reference sequence). The CDR3 is 17 residues long. CDR3 in DNA: TGTGCCAGCAGTTTATCGTCCAGCGGGAGGGCCTTTGGGGAGCAGTACTTC. Protein: CASSLSSSGRAFGEQYF.

The chain has TRBV19 and TRBJ2-1, with 10 bases aligning to TRBD2. CDR1 and CDR2 from the germline V gene are LNHDA and SQIVND (reference sequence). V was pared by 5 bases and J by 8 bases, with 15 bases of the junction left unmatched. The CDR3 loop spans 17 amino acids. CDR3 region: CASSPHSGGSILDEQFF. CDR3 DNA sequence: TGTGCCAGTAGTCCCCATAGCGGGGGGAGCATACTGGATGAGCAGTTCTTC. The full variable domain, its missing parts supplied by reference TRBV19 and TRBJ2-1, is DGGITQSPKYLFRKEGQNVTLSCEQNLNHDAMYWYRQDPGQGLRLIYYSQIVNDFQKGDIAEGYSVSREKKESFPLTVTSAQKNPTAFYLCASSPHSGGSILDEQFFGPGTRLTVL.

This chain links TRBV7-2 with TRBJ1-1; D gene unclear. Trimming pared 6 bases from V and 2 bases from J, leaving 10 bases between. This CDR3 spans 13 amino acids. Germline-derived CDR1 and CDR2 are SGHTA and FQGNSA. CDR3 in amino acids: CASRLASNTEAFF. The CDR3, as DNA: TGTGCCAGCAGATTGGCCAGCAACACTGAAGCTTTCTTT.

The chain combines TRBV9 with TRBJ1-4; tentative D call: TRBD1 (5 bases). Germline assignment: CDR1 SGDLS and CDR2 YYNGEE. Trimming pared 4 bases from V and 2 bases from J, leaving 15 bases between. The CDR3 spans 16 residues. This CDR3 reads CASSPRGGSTNEKLFF. The CDR3 region has the DNA TGTGCCAGCAGCCCCCGGGGGGGTTCGACTAATGAAAAACTGTTTTTT.